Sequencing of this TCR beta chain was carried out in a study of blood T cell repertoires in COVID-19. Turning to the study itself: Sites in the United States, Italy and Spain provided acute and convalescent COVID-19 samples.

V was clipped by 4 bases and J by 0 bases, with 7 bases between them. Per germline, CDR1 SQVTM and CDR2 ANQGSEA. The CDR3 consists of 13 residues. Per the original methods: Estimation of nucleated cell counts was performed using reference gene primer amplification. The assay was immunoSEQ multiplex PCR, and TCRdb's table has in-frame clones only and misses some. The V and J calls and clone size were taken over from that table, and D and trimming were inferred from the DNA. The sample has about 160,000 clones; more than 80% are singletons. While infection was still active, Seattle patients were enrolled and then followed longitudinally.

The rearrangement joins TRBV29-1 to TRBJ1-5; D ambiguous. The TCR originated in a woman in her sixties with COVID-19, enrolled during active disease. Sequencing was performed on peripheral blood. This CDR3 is CSVAHNSNQPQHF. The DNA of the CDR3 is TGCAGCGTTGCGCACAATAGCAATCAGCCCCAGCATTTT.